This entry features one T cell receptor (beta chain) sequence. TCRdb re-called the 5' RACE reads through MiXCR, storing one row per CDR3 protein. There are some 60,000 distinct CDR3 sequences in the sample; nearly 30% occur only once, and 2% to 2.5% lies in the top ten. V was trimmed by 4 bases and J by 3 bases, leaving 7 bases between them. The germline CDR1 and CDR2 sequences are MGHDK and SYGVNS. The CDR3 runs to 12 residues. The sequenced sample was tumor-infiltrating naive CD4+ T cells sorted from the breast tumor. Subset meaning: naive CD4+ T cells, CD4+CD45RA+CD25-. This clonotype was obtained from a female donor with breast cancer. The chain has TRBV25-1 and TRBJ2-7; D uncertain. The chain's CDR3 is CASSAGGYEQYF. The CDR3 DNA is TGTGCCAGCAGTGCAGGCGGCTACGAGCAGTACTTC.